What follows are 9 T cell receptor beta chains derived from one specimen sequenced in a study of shared clonotypes between healthy human individuals. Some clones are missing from TCRdb's copy, which holds only in-frame ones; the method was immunoSEQ multiplex PCR. Of roughly 1,800,000 clones listed, approximately 94% are singletons. The naive CD8 subset, CD45RO-negative cells positively selected for CCR7, excluded terminally differentiated effector memory CD45RA+ cells. Sequenced material: naive CD8+ T cells sorted from blood. The receptor source for this set is a young man in good health.

Concerning this clone: Other DNA variants within this sample encode the same CDR3. This chain uses TRBV30 with TRBJ1-1; a possible D gene is TRBD1 (6 bases). The CDR3 loop spans 13 amino acids. Germline lookup yields CDR1 GTSNPN and CDR2 SVGIG (reference sequence). Deletions cut 0 bases from V and 6 bases from J, with 11 bases between. CDR3 amino acids: CAWSVDGGAEAFF. The CDR3 DNA reads TGTGCCTGGAGTGTTGACGGGGGCGCTGAAGCTTTCTTT.

The rearrangement joins TRBV6-1 to TRBJ1-4, with D possibly being TRBD1 (5 bases). V dropped 6 bases and J dropped 2 bases, with 13 bases sitting between them. Per germline, CDR1 MNHNS and CDR2 SASEGT. This CDR3 is 15 amino acids long. CDR3 coding DNA: TGTGCCAGCAGCCAGACAGTCTTGACTAATGAAAAACTGTTTTTT. The encoded protein is CASSQTVLTNEKLFF.

The chain has TRBV19 and TRBJ1-3, with D possibly TRBD1 on 6 matching bases. The CDR3 length is 20 residues. The V end lost 5 bases, the J end lost 0 bases, and 26 bases lay between the germline ends. Germline CDR1 and CDR2: LNHDA and SQIVND (reference sequence). In DNA form, the CDR3 reads TGTGCCAGTAGTGACCGGGACAATGACTTATCGTACTACTCTGGAAACACCATATATTTT. This gives the protein CASSDRDNDLSYYSGNTIYF.

The rearrangement links TRBV27 to TRBJ2-1; no clear D gene. The CDR3 is made up of 13 amino acids. Trimming took 2 bases from V and 14 from J, leaving 16 bases between them. In germline, CDR1 is MNHEY, CDR2 SMNVEV (reference sequence). CDR3 sequence (DNA): TGTGCCAGCAGTTTAACGTCCCCGGCTAGGAAGTTCTTC. The encoded protein is CASSLTSPARKFF.

This rearrangement joins TRBV28 to TRBJ2-3, with D possibly matching TRBD2 (6 bases). Germline lookup yields CDR1 MDHEN and CDR2 SYDVKM. The CDR3 totals 19 residues. V shed 3 bases and J shed 0 bases, with 22 bases lying between them. CDR3 nucleotide sequence: TGTGCCAGCAGTTTCAGGGTGGCGGGGTTTCGCGCTAGCACAGATACGCAGTATTTT. It codes for CASSFRVAGFRASTDTQYF.

The chain joins TRBV7-9 to TRBJ1-4, with unresolved D. Trimming stripped 5 bases from V and 5 bases from J, with 9 bases between. Germline loops: CDR1 SEHNR, CDR2 FQNEAQ (reference sequence). The CDR3 contains 13 residues. The CDR3 nucleotides are TGTGCCAGCAGCAGCGGGGTCAATGAAAAACTGTTTTTT. Translation: CASSSGVNEKLFF.

This rearrangement joins TRBV11-2 to TRBJ2-7; D gene unclear. The CDR3 has 14 residues. Deletions cut 0 bases from V and 3 bases from J, with 9 bases between. Germline loops: CDR1 SGHAT, CDR2 FQNNGV. CDR3 amino acids: CASSLEALDYEQYF. The CDR3 DNA reads TGTGCCAGCAGCTTAGAGGCCCTTGACTACGAGCAGTACTTC.

On this clone: The sample contains more than one DNA sequence encoding this CDR3. V usage is TRBV7-9 and J usage is TRBJ1-2; D remains ambiguous. Germline loops: CDR1 SEHNR, CDR2 FQNEAQ (reference sequence). The CDR3 loop spans 14 amino acids. V gave up 3 bases and J gave up 2 bases, with 10 bases separating them. The CDR3 protein is CASSFGDSNYGYTF. Here the CDR3 DNA reads TGTGCCAGCAGCTTTGGGGATTCCAACTATGGCTACACCTTC.

The chain is built from TRBV7-3 and TRBJ2-7, with D uncertain. Trimming shortened V by 1 base and J by 2 bases, and 6 bases separated the two germline ends. Looked up from germline, CDR1 is SGHTA and CDR2 is FQGTGA. This CDR3 is 13 amino acids long. The DNA for the CDR3 is TGTGCCAGCAGCTTAAGCAGGACCTACGAGCAGTACTTC. Amino acid sequence: CASSLSRTYEQYF.